The clone carrying this T cell receptor (beta chain) appeared a few times. Its antigen remains unknown. This entry comes from a study of response to subunit inactivated influenza vaccine. Whole-study findings and limits: Every seasonal influenza vaccination brings in few new T cells, the authors suggested.

TCRdb fed the RT-PCR reads into MiXCR, producing one record per CDR3 protein. The sample holds 550,000 to 800,000 distinct CDR3 sequences; over 11% are singletons and the top ten take less than 7%. The CDR3 runs to 14 residues. Trimming removed 4 bases at V and 1 base at J, with 12 bases between. The germline gives CDR1 DFQATT, CDR2 SNEGSKA (reference sequence). Here the sequenced sample was PBMCs from blood, taken around 14 days before vaccination. The chain carries TRBV20-1 and TRBJ2-3; D is perhaps TRBD1 (5 bases). The clonotype was recovered from a man in his forties or fifties who received an inactivated influenza vaccine. CDR3 region: CSATGHAGTDTQYF. In nucleotides, the CDR3 is TGCAGTGCTACAGGACATGCGGGCACAGATACGCAGTATTTT.